The 19 T cell receptor beta chains given below trace back to one sample, sequenced in a study of lymphopenia after photon versus proton radiotherapy. Measured with immunoSEQ multiplex PCR; TCRdb has only the in-frame clones, and not every one. The sample contains roughly 41,000 clones, more than 75% of which appear only once. Sequencing used peripheral blood, obtained from a patient treated with photon-based radiotherapy. These receptors were collected from a man aged 50-59 years with gastric cancer.

The CDR3, as DNA: TGTGCCAGCTCACCCCCAGGGACCTACAATGAGCAGTTCTTC. As protein: CASSPPGTYNEQFF. The chain carries TRBV18 and TRBJ2-1; D is possibly TRBD1 (5 bases). V was shortened by 3 bases and J by 2 bases, with 8 bases between the two germline ends. CDR1 is KGHSH, CDR2 LQKENI, per germline. This CDR3 region has 14 residues.

V and J are TRBV7-8 and TRBJ2-3; no firm D call. The germline CDR1 and CDR2 sequences are SGHVS and FQNEAQ. The CDR3 covers 13 residues. V gave up 6 bases and J gave up 1 base, with 8 bases separating them. In DNA, the CDR3 is TGTGCCAGCAGACCATTTGGCACAGATACGCAGTATTTT. Translated, it gives CASRPFGTDTQYF.

The V call is TRBV7-8, the J call TRBJ2-2; weak D call: TRBD1 (6 bases). V was cut by 5 bases and J by 7 bases, with 14 bases left in between. CDR3 length: 14 residues. CDR1 is SGHVS, CDR2 FQNEAQ, per germline. The CDR3 sequence is CASSPQGRDGELFF. The CDR3 region has the DNA TGTGCCAGCAGCCCACAGGGTAGGGACGGGGAGCTGTTTTTT. Combining the CDR3 with reference TRBV7-8 and TRBJ2-2 gives the whole variable domain GAGVSQSPRYKVAKRGQDVALRCDPISGHVSLFWYQQALGQGPEFLTYFQNEAQLDKSGLPSDRFFAERPEGSVSTLKIQRTQQEDSAVYLCASSPQGRDGELFFGEGSRLTVL.

The V gene is TRBV5-6, the J gene TRBJ1-1; no definite D call. Trimming cost V 0 bases and J 1 base, with 4 bases left between them. The germline gives CDR1 SGHDT, CDR2 YYEEEE. This CDR3 has 13 amino acids. CDR3 sequence (DNA): TGTGCCAGCAGCTTGGGATGGAACACTGAAGCTTTCTTT. It specifies CASSLGWNTEAFF.

The chain links TRBV6-5 to TRBJ2-3; no definite D call. The CDR3 consists of 12 residues. Trimming removed 8 bases from V and 0 bases from J, with 6 bases in between. CDR1 is MNHEY and CDR2 is SVGAGI in the germline V gene. In DNA form, the CDR3 reads TGTGCCAGCCATTCTAGCACAGATACGCAGTATTTT. This codes for CASHSSTDTQYF.

The chain has TRBV19 and TRBJ1-5, with 7 bases lining up with TRBD1. This CDR3 spans 15 amino acids. The germline gives CDR1 LNHDA, CDR2 SQIVND (reference sequence). The junction had 5 bases not matched to a gene; V was cut back by 0 bases and J by 6 bases. CDR3 in amino acids: CASSIDDRVLQPQHF. In nucleotides, the CDR3 is TGTGCCAGTAGTATAGATGACAGGGTTCTTCAGCCCCAGCATTTT. The full variable domain, rest sourced from reference TRBV19 and TRBJ1-5, is DGGITQSPKYLFRKEGQNVTLSCEQNLNHDAMYWYRQDPGQGLRLIYYSQIVNDFQKGDIAEGYSVSREKKESFPLTVTSAQKNPTAFYLCASSIDDRVLQPQHFGDGTRLSIL.

The V and J genes are TRBV4-1 and TRBJ1-1, with 7 positions matching TRBD1. From germline, CDR1 is MGHRA and CDR2 YSYEKL. The CDR3 is 18 residues long. J lost 4 bases, V lost 0 bases, and 14 bases had no gene match. CDR3 in DNA: TGCGCCAGCAGCCAAGATGAGAGAGAGGGGGCGATTTGCACTGAAGCTTTCTTT. The encoded protein is CASSQDEREGAICTEAFF.

This chain connects TRBV7-9 to TRBJ2-5, with D possibly matching TRBD2 (6 bases). Germline V gene data show CDR1 as SEHNR and CDR2 as FQNEAQ (reference sequence). The V and J ends lost 4 bases and 1 base respectively, with 16 bases between them. The CDR3 contains 16 residues. This CDR3 is CASSWGVGQFQETQYF. The CDR3 DNA follows: TGTGCCAGCAGCTGGGGGGTGGGGCAGTTCCAAGAGACCCAGTACTTC.

The chain joins TRBV21-1 to TRBJ1-2. TRBV21-1 represents a pseudogene. This CDR3 is built from 11 residues. The CDR3 DNA follows: TGTGCCAGCAGCTCCTCTTATGGCTACACCTTC. Translation gives CASSSSYGYTF.

The chain combines TRBV4-2 with TRBJ1-2, with 8 positions matching TRBD1. The V and J ends lost 0 bases and 2 bases, in that order; junction bases with no gene match: 5. This CDR3 has 16 amino acids. Germline loops: CDR1 LGHNA, CDR2 YNFKEQ. This chain's CDR3 is CASSQDQGQENYGYTF. The DNA of the CDR3 is TGTGCCAGCAGCCAAGACCAGGGACAGGAGAACTATGGCTACACCTTC.

The chain employs TRBV7-2 and TRBJ2-1; 12 positions agree with TRBD2. CDR1 SGHTA and CDR2 FQGNSA come from the germline V gene. This CDR3 has 15 residues. The junction had 2 bases not matched to a gene; V was cut back by 1 base and J by 7 bases. The CDR3 loop is CASSLGLAGVNEQFF. The CDR3 nucleotides are TGTGCCAGCAGCTTAGGACTAGCGGGAGTTAATGAGCAGTTCTTC.

This clone was counted once. The chain has TRBV27 and TRBJ1-1; 8 bases are shared with TRBD1. V lost 7 bases to trimming and J lost 3 bases; unmatched junction nucleotides: 10. The V gene's germline CDR1 is MNHEY and CDR2 SMNVEV (reference sequence). This CDR3 is built from 15 residues. CDR3 bases: TGTGCCAGCAAATGGCAGGGGGCGCGGGACACTGAAGCTTTCTTT. The encoded protein is CASKWQGARDTEAFF.

V and J are TRBV6-5 and TRBJ2-7; tentative D call: TRBD2 (5 bases). The CDR3 is made up of 16 amino acids. Trimming cost V 0 bases and J 3 bases, with 15 bases left between them. The germline gives CDR1 MNHEY, CDR2 SVGAGI. CDR3 protein: CASSYSRAAGGYEQYF. Here the CDR3 DNA reads TGTGCCAGCAGTTACTCGAGGGCAGCCGGCGGCTACGAGCAGTACTTC.

The V call is TRBV28, the J call TRBJ2-7, with 12 nucleotides matching TRBD2. Germline CDR1 is MDHEN and CDR2 is SYDVKM. With 4 bases clipped from V and 6 bases from J, the junction kept 10 bases outside the gene matches. The CDR3 totals 16 residues. The CDR3 region has the DNA TGTGCCAGCAGTTCAACAACTAGCGGGAGGTGGCGCGAGCAGTACTTC. Its protein is CASSSTTSGRWREQYF.

This chain connects TRBV19 to TRBJ1-2; D call uncertain. Trimming shortened V by 5 bases and J by 14 bases, and 15 bases separated the two germline ends. Looked up from germline, CDR1 is LNHDA and CDR2 is SQIVND (reference sequence). There are 11 residues in the CDR3. The CDR3 is CASSPEDCRTF. The CDR3, as DNA: TGTGCCAGTAGTCCTGAAGACTGTAGGACCTTC. Full variable domain (missing parts from reference TRBV19 and TRBJ1-2): DGGITQSPKYLFRKEGQNVTLSCEQNLNHDAMYWYRQDPGQGLRLIYYSQIVNDFQKGDIAEGYSVSREKKESFPLTVTSAQKNPTAFYLCASSPEDCRTFGSGTRLTVV.

The rearrangement links TRBV5-4 to TRBJ2-2; no firm D call. Looked up from germline, CDR1 is SGHNT and CDR2 is YYREEE (reference sequence). The germline V and J ends were trimmed by 3 bases and 5 bases, with 8 bases remaining between them. CDR3 length equals 13 residues. CDR3: CASSSEFTGELFF. The CDR3 DNA follows: TGTGCCAGCAGCTCTGAGTTTACCGGGGAGCTGTTTTTT.

This chain uses TRBV25-1 with TRBJ1-2, with D possibly matching TRBD1 (5 bases). Germline V gene data show CDR1 as MGHDK and CDR2 as SYGVNS. The CDR3 extends over 15 amino acids. V was trimmed by 3 bases and J by 7 bases, leaving 18 bases between them. CDR3 in DNA: TGTGCCAGCAGTGATGCGCTGGGGGGTGCTCGTGGCTACACCTTC. Protein product: CASSDALGGARGYTF.

The genes are TRBV7-3 and TRBJ2-5; the match to TRBD2 covers 7 bases. V lost 5 bases to trimming and J lost 2 bases; unmatched junction nucleotides: 14. CDR1 is SGHTA, CDR2 FQGTGA, per germline. This CDR3 region has 17 residues. CDR3 nucleotides: TGTGCCAGCAGCGTTTGGGCGGGGACTAACCAGCAAGAGACCCAGTACTTC. This encodes CASSVWAGTNQQETQYF.

This chain uses TRBV29-1 with TRBJ1-6; TRBD1 matches 8 bases. This CDR3 is 14 amino acids long. V shed 4 bases and J 6 bases; nucleotides not matched to a gene: 5. The germline V gene has CDR1 SQVTM and CDR2 ANQGSEA. The CDR3 sequence is CSVGQGTPNSPLHF. CDR3 in DNA: TGCAGCGTTGGACAGGGGACCCCTAATTCACCCCTCCACTTT.